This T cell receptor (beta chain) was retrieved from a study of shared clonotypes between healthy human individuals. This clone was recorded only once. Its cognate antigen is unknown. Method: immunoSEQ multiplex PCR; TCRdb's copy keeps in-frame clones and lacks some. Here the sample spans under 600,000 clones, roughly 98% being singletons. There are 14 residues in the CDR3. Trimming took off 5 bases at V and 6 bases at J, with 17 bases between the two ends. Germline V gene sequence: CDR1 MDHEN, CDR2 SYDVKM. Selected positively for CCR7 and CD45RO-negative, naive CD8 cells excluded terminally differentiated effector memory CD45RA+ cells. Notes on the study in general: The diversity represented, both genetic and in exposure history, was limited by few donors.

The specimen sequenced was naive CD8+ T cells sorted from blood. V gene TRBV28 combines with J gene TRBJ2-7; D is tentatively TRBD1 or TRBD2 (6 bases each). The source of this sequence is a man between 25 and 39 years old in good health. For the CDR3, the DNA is TGTGCCAGCAGTGCTCAACAGGGAGGTTTCGAGCAGTACTTC. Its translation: CASSAQQGGFEQYF.